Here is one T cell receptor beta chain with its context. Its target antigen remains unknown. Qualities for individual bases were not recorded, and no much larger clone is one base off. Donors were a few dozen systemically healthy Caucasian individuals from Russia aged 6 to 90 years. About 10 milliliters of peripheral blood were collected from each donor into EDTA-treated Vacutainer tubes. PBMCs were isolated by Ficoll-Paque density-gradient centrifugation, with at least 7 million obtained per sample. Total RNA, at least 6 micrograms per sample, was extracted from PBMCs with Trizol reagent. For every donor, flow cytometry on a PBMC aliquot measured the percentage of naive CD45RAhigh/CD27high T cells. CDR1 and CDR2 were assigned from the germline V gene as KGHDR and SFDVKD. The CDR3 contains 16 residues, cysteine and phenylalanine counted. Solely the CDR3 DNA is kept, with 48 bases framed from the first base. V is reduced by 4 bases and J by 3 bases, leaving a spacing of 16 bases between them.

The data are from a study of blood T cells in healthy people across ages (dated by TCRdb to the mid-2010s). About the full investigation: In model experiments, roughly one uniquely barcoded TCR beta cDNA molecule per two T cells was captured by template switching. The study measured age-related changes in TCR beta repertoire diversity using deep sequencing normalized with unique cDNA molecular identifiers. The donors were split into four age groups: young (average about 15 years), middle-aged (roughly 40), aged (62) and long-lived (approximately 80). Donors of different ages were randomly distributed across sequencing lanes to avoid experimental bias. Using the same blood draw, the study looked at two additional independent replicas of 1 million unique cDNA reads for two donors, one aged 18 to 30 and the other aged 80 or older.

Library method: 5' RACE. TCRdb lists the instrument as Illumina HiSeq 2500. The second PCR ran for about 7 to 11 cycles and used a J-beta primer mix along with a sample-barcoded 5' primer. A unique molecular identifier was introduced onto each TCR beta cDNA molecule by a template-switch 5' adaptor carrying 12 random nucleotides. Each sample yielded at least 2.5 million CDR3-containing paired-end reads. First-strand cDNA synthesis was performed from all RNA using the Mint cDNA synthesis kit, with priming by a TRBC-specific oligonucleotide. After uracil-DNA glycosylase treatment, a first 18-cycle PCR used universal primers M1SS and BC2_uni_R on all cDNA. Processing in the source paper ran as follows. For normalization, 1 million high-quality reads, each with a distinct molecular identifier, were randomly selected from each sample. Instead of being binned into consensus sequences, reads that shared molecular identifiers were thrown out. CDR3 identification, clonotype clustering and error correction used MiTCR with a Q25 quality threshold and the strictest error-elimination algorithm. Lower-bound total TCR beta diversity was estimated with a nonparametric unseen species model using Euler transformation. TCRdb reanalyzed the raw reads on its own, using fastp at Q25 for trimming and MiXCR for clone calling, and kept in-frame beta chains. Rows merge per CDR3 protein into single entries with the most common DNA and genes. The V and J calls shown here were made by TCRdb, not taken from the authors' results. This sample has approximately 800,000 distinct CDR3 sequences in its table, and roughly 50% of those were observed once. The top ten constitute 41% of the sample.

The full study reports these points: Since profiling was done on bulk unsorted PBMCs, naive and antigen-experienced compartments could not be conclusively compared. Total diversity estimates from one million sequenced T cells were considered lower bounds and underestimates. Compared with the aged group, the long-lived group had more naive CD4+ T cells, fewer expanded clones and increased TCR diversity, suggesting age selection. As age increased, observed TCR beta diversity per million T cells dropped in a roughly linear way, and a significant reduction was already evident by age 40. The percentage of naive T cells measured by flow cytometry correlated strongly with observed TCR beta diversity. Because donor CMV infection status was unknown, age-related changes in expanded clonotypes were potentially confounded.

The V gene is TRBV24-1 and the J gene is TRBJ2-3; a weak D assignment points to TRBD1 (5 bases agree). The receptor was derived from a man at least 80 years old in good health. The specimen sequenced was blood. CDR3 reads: CATSDSKTALTDTQYF. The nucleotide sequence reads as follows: TGTGCCACCAGTGACTCCAAGACAGCCCTGACAGATACGCAGTATTTT.